The rows below give T cell receptor beta chains drawn from one sample of a study of blood T cells in healthy people across ages. MiXCR, run by TCRdb on the 5' RACE reads, gives a single entry per CDR3 protein. The sample lists about 1,600,000 distinct CDR3 sequences, approximately 40% seen once, with roughly 7.7% in the top ten. The sample taken for sequencing was blood. The receptors were gathered from a woman aged 18-30 years in good health. Both conserved end residues are trimmed from each CDR3. The order of the fields is J gene, V gene, CDR3 protein.

J gene: TRBJ2-5; V gene: TRBV7-9; CDR3 protein: ASSLPGGQETQY
J gene: TRBJ2-7; V gene: TRBV9; CDR3 protein: ASSVGEALSSYEQY
J gene: TRBJ2-7; V gene: TRBV20-1; CDR3 protein: SAGGRGPYEQY
J gene: TRBJ1-2; V gene: TRBV29-1; CDR3 protein: SVLWDYGYT
J gene: TRBJ1-1; V gene: TRBV2; CDR3 protein: ASRGDSLNTEAF
J gene: TRBJ1-3; V gene: TRBV28; CDR3 protein: ASSLLNSGNTIY
J gene: TRBJ2-7; V gene: TRBV11-2; CDR3 protein: ASSYPGIGFQY
J gene: TRBJ1-3; V gene: TRBV2; CDR3 protein: ASRKGTDGNTIY
J gene: TRBJ2-3; V gene: TRBV10-1; CDR3 protein: TSSESSTDTQY
J gene: TRBJ2-1; V gene: TRBV20-1; CDR3 protein: SASPLAGPLNEQF
J gene: TRBJ2-4; V gene: TRBV4-1; CDR3 protein: ASSQDPASGDRGNIQY
J gene: TRBJ1-2; V gene: TRBV28; CDR3 protein: ASSSRFGYT
J gene: TRBJ2-1; V gene: TRBV15; CDR3 protein: ATSRDRPPETQF
J gene: TRBJ2-7; V gene: TRBV4-1; CDR3 protein: ASSQSGQNEQY
J gene: TRBJ2-3; V gene: TRBV19; CDR3 protein: ASSSGLGVSTDTQY
J gene: NA; V gene: TRBV20-1; CDR3 protein: SASVSDRGGYNEQY